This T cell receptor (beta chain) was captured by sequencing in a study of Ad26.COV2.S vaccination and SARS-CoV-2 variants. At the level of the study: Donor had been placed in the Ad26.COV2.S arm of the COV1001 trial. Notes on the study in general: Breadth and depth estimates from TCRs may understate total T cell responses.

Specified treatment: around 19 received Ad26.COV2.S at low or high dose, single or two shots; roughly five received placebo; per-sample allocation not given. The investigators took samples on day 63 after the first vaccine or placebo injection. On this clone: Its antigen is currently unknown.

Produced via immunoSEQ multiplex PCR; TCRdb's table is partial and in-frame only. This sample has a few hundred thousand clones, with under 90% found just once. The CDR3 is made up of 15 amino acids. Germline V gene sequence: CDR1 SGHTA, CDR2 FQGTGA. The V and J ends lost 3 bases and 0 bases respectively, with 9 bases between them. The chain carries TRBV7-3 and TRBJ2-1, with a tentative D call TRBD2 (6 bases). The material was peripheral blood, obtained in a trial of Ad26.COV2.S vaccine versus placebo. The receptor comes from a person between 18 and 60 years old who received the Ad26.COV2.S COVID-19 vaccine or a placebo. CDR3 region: CASSLEGISYNEQFF. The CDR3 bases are TGTGCCAGCAGCTTGGAGGGGATCTCCTACAATGAGCAGTTCTTC. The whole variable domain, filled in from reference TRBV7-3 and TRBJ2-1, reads GAGVSQTPSNKVTEKGKYVELRCDPISGHTALYWYRQSLGQGPEFLIYFQGTGAADDSGLPNDRFFAVRPEGSVSTLKIQRTERGDSAVYLCASSLEGISYNEQFFGPGTRLTVL.